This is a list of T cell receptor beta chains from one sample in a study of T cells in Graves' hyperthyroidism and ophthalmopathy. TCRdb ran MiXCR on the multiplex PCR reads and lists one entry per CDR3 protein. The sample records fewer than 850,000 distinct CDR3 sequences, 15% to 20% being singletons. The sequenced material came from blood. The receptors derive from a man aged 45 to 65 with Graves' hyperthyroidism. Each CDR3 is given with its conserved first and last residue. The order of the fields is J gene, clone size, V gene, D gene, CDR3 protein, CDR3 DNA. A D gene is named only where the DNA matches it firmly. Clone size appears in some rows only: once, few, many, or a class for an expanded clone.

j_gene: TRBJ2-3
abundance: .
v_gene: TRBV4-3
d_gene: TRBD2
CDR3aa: CASSPEDPGLLTDTQYF
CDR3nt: TGCGCCAGCAGCCCCGAAGACCCGGGACTACTCACAGATACGCAGTATTTT

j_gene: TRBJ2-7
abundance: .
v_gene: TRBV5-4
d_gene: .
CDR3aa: CASRLLGSRGEQYF
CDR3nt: TGTGCCAGCAGATTACTTGGATCCAGAGGCGAGCAGTACTTC

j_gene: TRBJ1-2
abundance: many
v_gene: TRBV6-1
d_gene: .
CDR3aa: CASSDTSLSYTF
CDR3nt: TGTGCCAGCAGTGACACGTCTCTGAGCTACACCTTC

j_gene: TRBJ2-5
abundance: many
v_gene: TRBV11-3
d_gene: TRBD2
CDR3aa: CASSQGLAGALVGTQYF
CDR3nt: TGTGCCAGCAGCCAAGGACTAGCGGGAGCCTTGGTGGGGACCCAGTACTTC

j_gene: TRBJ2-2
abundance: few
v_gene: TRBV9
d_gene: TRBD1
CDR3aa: CASSASGTGITGELFF
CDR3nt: TGTGCCAGCAGCGCCTCCGGGACAGGGATAACCGGGGAGCTGTTTTTT

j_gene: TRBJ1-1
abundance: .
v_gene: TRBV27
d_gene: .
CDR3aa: CASSFRQIPVNTEAFF
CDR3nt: TGTGCCAGCAGTTTTCGACAGATCCCTGTGAACACTGAAGCTTTCTTT

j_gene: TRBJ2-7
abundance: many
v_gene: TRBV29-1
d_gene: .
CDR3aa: CSASERMDGEQYF
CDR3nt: TGCAGCGCTTCGGAAAGGATGGATGGGGAGCAGTACTTC

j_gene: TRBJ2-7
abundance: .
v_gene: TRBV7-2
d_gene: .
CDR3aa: CASSLRPGGSYEQYF
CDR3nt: TGTGCCAGCAGCCTCCGTCCGGGCGGCTCCTACGAGCAGTACTTC

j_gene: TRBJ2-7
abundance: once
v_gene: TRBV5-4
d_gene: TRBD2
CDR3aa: CASSLAAAGGPYEQYF
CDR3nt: TGTGCCAGCAGCTTGGCGGCAGCGGGAGGACCCTACGAGCAGTACTTC

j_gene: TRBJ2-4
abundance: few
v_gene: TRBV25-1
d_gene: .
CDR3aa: CASSEPQGRRGAKNIQYF
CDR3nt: TGTGCCAGCAGTGAACCCCAGGGTCGCCGGGGGGCCAAAAACATTCAGTACTTC

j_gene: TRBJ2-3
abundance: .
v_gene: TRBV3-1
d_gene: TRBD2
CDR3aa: CASSRLLAGSQYF
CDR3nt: TGTGCCAGCAGCCGGTTACTAGCGGGTTCGCAGTATTTT

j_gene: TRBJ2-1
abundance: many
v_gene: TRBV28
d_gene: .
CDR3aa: CASSLDTEVVDEQFF
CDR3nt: TGTGCCAGCAGTTTAGACACTGAAGTAGTCGATGAGCAGTTCTTC

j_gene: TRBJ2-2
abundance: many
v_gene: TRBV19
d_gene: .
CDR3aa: CASSESGRRNTGELFF
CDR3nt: TGTGCCAGTAGTGAGTCTGGCAGGAGGAACACCGGGGAGCTGTTTTTT

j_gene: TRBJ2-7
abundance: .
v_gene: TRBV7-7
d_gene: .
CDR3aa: CASSLRRALHYEQYF
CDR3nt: TGTGCTAGCAGCTTACGCCGAGCCCTCCACTACGAGCAGTACTTC

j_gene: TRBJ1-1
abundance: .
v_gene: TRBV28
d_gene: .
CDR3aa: CASSPLQNTEAFF
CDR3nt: TGTGCCAGCAGTCCCCTTCAGAACACTGAAGCTTTCTTT

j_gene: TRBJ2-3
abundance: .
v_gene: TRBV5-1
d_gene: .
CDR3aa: CASRELTDGYTDTQYF
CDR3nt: TGTGCCAGCAGGGAATTAACGGACGGATACACAGATACGCAGTATTTT

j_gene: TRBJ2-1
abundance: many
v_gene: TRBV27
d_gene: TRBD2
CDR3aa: CASSKIRTSGYNEQFF
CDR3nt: TGTGCCAGCAGCAAAATTCGGACTAGCGGGTACAATGAGCAGTTCTTC

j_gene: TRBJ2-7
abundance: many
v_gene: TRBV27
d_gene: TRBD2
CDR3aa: CASKGALAGSTREQYF
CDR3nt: TGTGCCAGCAAGGGGGCACTAGCGGGATCTACGAGGGAGCAGTACTTC

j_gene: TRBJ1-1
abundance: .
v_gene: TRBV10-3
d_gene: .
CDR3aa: CATPRGDPRSNTEAFF
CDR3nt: TGTGCCACACCCCGGGGAGACCCACGCTCAAACACTGAAGCTTTCTTT

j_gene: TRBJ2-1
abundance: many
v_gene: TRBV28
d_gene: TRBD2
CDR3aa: CASSPSGSQFF
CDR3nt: TGTGCCAGCAGTCCAAGCGGGAGTCAGTTCTTC

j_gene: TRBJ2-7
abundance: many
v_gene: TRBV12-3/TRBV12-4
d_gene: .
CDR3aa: CASSLYEQYF
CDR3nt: TGTGCCAGCAGCCTCTACGAGCAGTACTTC

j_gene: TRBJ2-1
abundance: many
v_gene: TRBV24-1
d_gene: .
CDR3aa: CATSDLVSGREQFF
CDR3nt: TGTGCCACCAGTGACCTCGTCTCCGGGAGAGAGCAGTTCTTC

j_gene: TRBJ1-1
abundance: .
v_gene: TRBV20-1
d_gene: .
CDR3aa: CSPSAGHLNTEAFF
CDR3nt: TGCAGTCCTTCGGCTGGACATCTAAACACTGAAGCTTTCTTT

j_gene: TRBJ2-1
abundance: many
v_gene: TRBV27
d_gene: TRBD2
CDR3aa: CASSLSPSGGYNEQFF
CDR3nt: TGTGCCAGCAGTTTATCGCCTAGCGGGGGCTACAATGAGCAGTTCTTC

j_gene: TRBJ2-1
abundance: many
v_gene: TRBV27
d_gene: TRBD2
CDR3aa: CASSSRLAESYNEQFF
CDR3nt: TGTGCCAGCAGTTCCCGACTAGCCGAAAGCTACAATGAGCAGTTCTTC

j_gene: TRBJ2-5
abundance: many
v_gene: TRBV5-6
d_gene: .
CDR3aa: CASSLFGDQETQYF
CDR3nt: TGTGCCAGCAGCTTGTTCGGGGACCAAGAGACCCAGTACTTC

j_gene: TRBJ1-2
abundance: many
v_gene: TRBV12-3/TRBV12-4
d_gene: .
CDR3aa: CASSIQPSGGYTF
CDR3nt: TGTGCCAGCAGTATTCAGCCCAGTGGGGGCTACACCTTC

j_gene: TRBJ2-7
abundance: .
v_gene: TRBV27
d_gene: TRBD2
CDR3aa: CASQRLAGYEQYF
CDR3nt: TGTGCCAGCCAGAGACTAGCGGGCTACGAGCAGTACTTC

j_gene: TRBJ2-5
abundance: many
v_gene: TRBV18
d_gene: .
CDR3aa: CASSPLRGAQETQYF
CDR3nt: TGTGCCAGCTCACCACTTCGGGGGGCTCAAGAGACCCAGTACTTC

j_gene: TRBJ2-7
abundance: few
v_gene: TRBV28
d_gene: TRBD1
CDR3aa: CASRADRPSSYEQYF
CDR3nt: TGTGCCAGCAGAGCGGACAGGCCTAGCTCCTACGAGCAGTACTTC

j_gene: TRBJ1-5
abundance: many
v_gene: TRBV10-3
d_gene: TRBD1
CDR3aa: CAISEHEGQNSNQPQHF
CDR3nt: TGTGCCATCAGTGAGCATGAGGGACAGAATAGCAATCAGCCCCAGCATTTT

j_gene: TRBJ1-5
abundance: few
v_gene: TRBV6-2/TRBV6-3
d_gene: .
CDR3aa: CASRPHRQANQPQHF
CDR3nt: TGTGCCAGCAGACCCCATCGACAGGCTAATCAGCCCCAGCATTTT

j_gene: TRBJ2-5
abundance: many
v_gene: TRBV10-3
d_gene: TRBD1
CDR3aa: CAISEGDRALPVQETQYF
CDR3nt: TGTGCCATCAGTGAAGGAGACAGGGCACTACCAGTCCAAGAGACCCAGTACTTC

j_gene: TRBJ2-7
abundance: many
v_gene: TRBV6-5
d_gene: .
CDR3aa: CASSYQPDAAVYEQYF
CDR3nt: TGTGCCAGCAGTTACCAACCCGATGCCGCAGTCTACGAGCAGTACTTC

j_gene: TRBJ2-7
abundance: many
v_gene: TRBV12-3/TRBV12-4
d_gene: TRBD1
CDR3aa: CASSPRTGRRDEQYF
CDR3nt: TGTGCCAGCAGTCCTCGGACAGGGAGGAGGGACGAGCAGTACTTC

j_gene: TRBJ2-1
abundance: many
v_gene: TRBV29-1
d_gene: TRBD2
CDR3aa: CSVEVPLAPRSYNEQFF
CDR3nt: TGCAGCGTTGAAGTCCCACTAGCGCCTCGATCCTACAATGAGCAGTTCTTC

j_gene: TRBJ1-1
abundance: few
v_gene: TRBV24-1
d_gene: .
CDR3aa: CATSDPDITEAFF
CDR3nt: TGTGCCACCAGTGATCCGGACATCACTGAAGCTTTCTTT